A single sample gave rise to the 25 T cell receptor beta chains below, sequenced in a study of human T cells and chemical hapten exposure. MiXCR, run by TCRdb on the RACE reads, gives a single entry per CDR3 protein. The sample shows a few hundred thousand distinct CDR3 sequences, roughly 4.8% of them seen only once. Sample time point: patch test 1, 2 weeks after DPC sensitization. Documented treatment: therapeutic diphenylcyclopropenone sensitization with weekly scalp DPC. The material was whole blood, obtained in connection with sensitization to the hapten diphenylcyclopropenone (DPC). The receptors were sampled from a woman between 50 and 59 years old with alopecia areata. Some clones in this sample may be carry-over from other donors' samples.

This clonotype was seen at least ten times. The genes are TRBV10-2 and TRBJ1-1; maybe TRBD1 (5 bases). The CDR3 runs to 14 residues. V was clipped by 0 bases and J by 5 bases, with 10 bases between them. CDR1 and CDR2 from the germline V gene are WSHSY and SAAADI. Written as DNA, the CDR3 is TGCGCCAGCAGTGAGTCCCCAGGGAGGACTGAAGCTTTCTTT. Translating it yields CASSESPGRTEAFF.

This clonotype was observed many times. The chain carries TRBV7-8 and TRBJ2-3; D may be TRBD1 (6 bases). Germline V gene data show CDR1 as SGHVS and CDR2 as FQNEAQ. The V and J ends lost 5 bases and 2 bases respectively, with 11 bases between them. The CDR3 totals 14 residues. CDR3 residues: CASSRWGLTDTQYF. The DNA of the CDR3 is TGTGCCAGCAGCCGATGGGGGCTCACAGATACGCAGTATTTT. The complete variable domain, with remaining parts taken from reference TRBV7-8 and TRBJ2-3, reads GAGVSQSPRYKVAKRGQDVALRCDPISGHVSLFWYQQALGQGPEFLTYFQNEAQLDKSGLPSDRFFAERPEGSVSTLKIQRTQQEDSAVYLCASSRWGLTDTQYFGPGTRLTVL.

This clonotype was counted at least ten times. This chain uses TRBV4-3 with TRBJ1-2; the D gene is possibly TRBD1 (5 bases). The V end lost 0 bases, the J end lost 4 bases, and 6 bases lay between the germline ends. Looked up from germline, CDR1 is LGHNA and CDR2 is YSLEER. The CDR3 is made up of 13 amino acids. Written as DNA, the CDR3 is TGCGCCAGCAGCCAAGAAAGGGGCTATGGCTACACCTTC. Its protein product is CASSQERGYGYTF.

This clonotype was detected a few times. J is TRBJ1-1 and V is TRBV6-6, with unresolved D. The V end was cut by 0 bases, the J end by 7 bases, with 12 bases between. Germline values: CDR1 MNHNY, CDR2 SVGAGI (reference sequence). This CDR3 contains 14 residues. For the CDR3, the DNA is TGTGCCAGCAGTTACTCGACCGGTAGGTTTGAAGCTTTCTTT. It yields the protein CASSYSTGRFEAFF.

There are many counts of this clonotype. The genes are TRBV18 and TRBJ2-3, with D perhaps given as TRBD1 or TRBD2 (5 bases each). This CDR3 is 14 amino acids long. In germline, CDR1 is KGHSH, CDR2 LQKENI. V dropped 2 bases and J dropped 5 bases, with 11 bases sitting between them. The CDR3 spells CASSPTGQRDTQYF. The CDR3 DNA follows: TGTGCCAGCTCACCAACGGGGCAGAGAGATACGCAGTATTTT.

The chain employs TRBV9 and TRBJ1-6; no clear D gene. Trimming pared 0 bases from V and 11 bases from J, leaving 9 bases between. Germline CDR1 is SGDLS and CDR2 is YYNGEE. The CDR3 runs 13 residues. CDR3 nucleotides: TGTGCCAGCAGCGTAGCAGAAGCGGCACCCCTCCACTTT. It is translated as CASSVAEAAPLHF.

The table lists this clonotype with many counts. V is TRBV7-9 and J is TRBJ1-6, with D possibly TRBD1 on 5 matching bases. V was clipped by 1 base and J by 9 bases, with 13 bases between them. The length of the CDR3 is 15 residues. Germline V gives CDR1 SEHNR, CDR2 FQNEAQ (reference sequence). Written as DNA, the CDR3 is TGTGCCAGCAGCTTAGGAGGGACCTTGGGTTCACCCCTCCACTTT. This encodes CASSLGGTLGSPLHF.

Ten or more counts support this clonotype. V usage is TRBV29-1 and J usage is TRBJ2-7; 8 bases fit TRBD1. The germline V gene encodes CDR1 SQVTM and CDR2 ANQGSEA. V lost 6 bases and J lost 5; bases outside the gene matches: 9. The CDR3 consists of 13 residues. This chain's CDR3 is CSVARTGTNEQYF. CDR3 in DNA: TGCAGCGTCGCAAGGACAGGGACCAACGAGCAGTACTTC.

The rearrangement joins TRBV27 to TRBJ2-4, with D hard to call. The CDR3 has 16 residues. Germline CDR1 is MNHEY and CDR2 is SMNVEV (reference sequence). Trimming removed 3 bases from V and 0 bases from J, with 12 bases in between. CDR3 sequence: CASSFRGLEAKNIQYF. As DNA, the CDR3 is TGTGCCAGCAGTTTTCGAGGTTTGGAAGCCAAAAACATTCAGTACTTC.

This clonotype was found many times. The chain uses TRBV10-3 and TRBJ1-6; 7 positions agree with TRBD1. This CDR3 is built from 14 residues. The V and J ends lost 11 bases and 8 bases, in that order; junction bases with no gene match: 12. Per the germline V gene, CDR1 is ENHRY and CDR2 is SYGVKD. The CDR3, as DNA: TGTGCCGCCGGCGCAGGGGGTTCAGATTCACCCCTCCACTTT. Protein sequence: CAAGAGGSDSPLHF.

Details on this clonotype: A much larger clone lies one base from this, so it may be a read error. The rearrangement joins TRBV2 to TRBJ1-1; D unresolved. With 2 bases removed from V and 2 bases from J, the gap between germline ends came to 12 bases. Looked up from germline, CDR1 is SNHLY and CDR2 is FYNNEI. The CDR3 runs to 15 residues. This CDR3 is CASSEPRAINTEAFF. For the CDR3, the DNA is TGTGCCAGCAGTGAACCAAGAGCTATCAACACTGAAGCTTTCTTT. The full variable domain, its missing parts supplied by reference TRBV2 and TRBJ1-1, is EPEVTQTPSHQVTQMGQEVILRCVPISNHLYFYWYRQILGQKVEFLVSFYNNEISEKSEIFDDQFSVERPDGSNFTLKIRSTKLEDSAMYFCASSEPRAINTEAFFGQGTRLTVV.

The chain uses TRBV6-6 and TRBJ2-7; 8 bases fit TRBD1. Germline V gives CDR1 MNHNY, CDR2 SVGAGI (reference sequence). Germline trimming cut 2 bases from V and 2 bases from J; bases unmatched to any gene: 5. The CDR3 has 15 residues. DNA of the CDR3: TGTGCCAGCAGTTACCTCCCGACAGGGGCCTACGAGCAGTACTTC. As protein: CASSYLPTGAYEQYF.

This clonotype was seen many times. The rearrangement joins TRBV7-2 to TRBJ2-7; the D gene is possibly TRBD2 (6 bases). V lost 6 bases to trimming and J lost 5 bases, with 17 bases between them. Germline CDR1 reads SGHTA; CDR2 reads FQGNSA. This CDR3 spans 14 amino acids. CDR3: CASRGDLATHEQYF. DNA for the CDR3: TGTGCCAGCAGGGGGGACTTAGCGACCCACGAGCAGTACTTC.

This clonotype was counted only a few times. The rearrangement links TRBV29-1 to TRBJ2-7; D is undetermined. The germline CDR1 and CDR2 sequences are SQVTM and ANQGSEA. Trimming left V 4 bases short and J 2 bases short, with 6 bases between. The CDR3 covers 11 residues. The CDR3: CSVVLTYEQYF. In nucleotides, the CDR3 is TGCAGCGTTGTTTTAACCTACGAGCAGTACTTC.

In this sample, this clonotype turned up many times. This chain links TRBV6-6 with TRBJ2-7; D may correspond to TRBD1 or TRBD2 (5 bases each). V gave up 7 bases and J gave up 0 bases, with 16 bases separating them. The CDR3 totals 15 residues. The germline V gene has CDR1 MNHNY and CDR2 SVGAGI (reference sequence). CDR3 sequence reads: CASIGTLESSYEQYF. The CDR3 nucleotides are TGTGCCAGCATCGGGACGCTTGAGAGCTCCTACGAGCAGTACTTC.

CDR3 sequence reads: CASSEEGPLAGTDTQYF. DNA for the CDR3: TGTGCCAGCAGTGAAGAAGGACCCCTAGCGGGCACAGATACGCAGTATTTT. This chain uses TRBV25-1 with TRBJ2-3; TRBD2 agrees at 7 bases. CDR3 size: 17 residues. Germline-derived CDR1 and CDR2 are MGHDK and SYGVNS. J gave up 1 base and V 2 bases, and 9 bases lay outside the gene matches.

V usage is TRBV20-1 and J usage is TRBJ1-2; D gene ambiguous. This CDR3 has 11 residues. In germline, CDR1 is DFQATT, CDR2 SNEGSKA (reference sequence). V was trimmed by 6 bases and J by 3 bases, leaving 8 bases between them. The CDR3 DNA sequence: TGCAGTGCCCCCACAGACTATGGCTACACCTTC. The encoded protein is CSAPTDYGYTF.

The sample holds a few counts of this clonotype. The chain links TRBV12-5 to TRBJ1-1; D is possibly TRBD1 (6 bases). CDR3 length equals 13 residues. Germline V gene data show CDR1 as LGHNT and CDR2 as FRNRAP. V was pared by 5 bases and J by 11 bases, with 18 bases between. The CDR3 sequence is CASGNTGLVAAFF. CDR3 sequence (DNA): TGTGCTAGTGGTAATACAGGGTTAGTCGCGGCTTTCTTT.

The gene calls are TRBV5-1 and TRBJ2-2; tentatively, D is TRBD1 or TRBD2 (5 bases each). Germline V CDR1 and CDR2: SGHRS, YFSETQ. The ends were cut back, 7 bases at V and 3 bases at J, with 13 bases in the middle. The CDR3 extends over 14 amino acids. CDR3 region: CASLNGADTGELFF. CDR3 DNA sequence: TGCGCCAGCCTCAACGGGGCCGACACCGGGGAGCTGTTTTTT.

This clonotype appeared a few times. Here the CDR3 reads CASSESAGNTGELFF. CDR3 sequence (DNA): TGCGCCAGCAGTGAGTCAGCGGGGAACACCGGGGAGCTGTTTTTT. The chain couples TRBV10-1 to TRBJ2-2; D perhaps matches TRBD2 (6 bases). This CDR3 comprises 15 residues. Germline V gene sequence: CDR1 WNHNN, CDR2 SYGVQD (reference sequence). V was shortened by 0 bases and J by 1 base, with 6 bases between the two germline ends.

This clonotype was detected many times. This sequence joins TRBV29-1 and TRBJ1-2, with D perhaps TRBD1 (6 bases). Germline V CDR1 and CDR2: SQVTM, ANQGSEA. The germline V and J ends were trimmed by 4 bases and 3 bases, with 9 bases remaining between them. CDR3 length: 12 amino acids. Written as DNA, the CDR3 is TGCAGCGTTGTCGAGGGGGACTATGGCTACACCTTC. Translated, it gives CSVVEGDYGYTF.

The gene calls are TRBV24-1 and TRBJ1-2; D is uncertain. Germline V gives CDR1 KGHDR, CDR2 SFDVKD. CDR3 length equals 14 residues. V lost 5 bases, J lost 0 bases, and 9 bases lay in between. For the CDR3, the DNA is TGTGCCACCAGTGCCTCCGGGGCTAACTATGGCTACACCTTC. It yields the protein CATSASGANYGYTF.

This clonotype came up many times. The rearrangement joins TRBV3-1 to TRBJ2-3; 11 nucleotides match TRBD2. The CDR3 extends over 15 amino acids. CDR1 and CDR2 from the germline V gene are LGHDT and YNNKEL (reference sequence). The trim removed 5 bases at V and 1 base at J, leaving 2 bases unmatched. The chain's CDR3 is CASSWGLAGTDTQYF. DNA for the CDR3: TGTGCCAGCAGCTGGGGACTAGCGGGCACAGATACGCAGTATTTT.

This clonotype has just a few counts. The rearrangement joins TRBV6-5 to TRBJ1-6; no clear D gene. CDR1 MNHEY and CDR2 SVGAGI come from the germline V gene. Trimming left V 0 bases short and J 7 bases short, with 10 bases between. The CDR3 is 15 residues long. In nucleotides, the CDR3 is TGTGCCAGCAGTTACTCGGCCGGGTCAAATTCACCCCTCCACTTT. It codes for CASSYSAGSNSPLHF.

This clonotype was counted at least ten times. The J gene is TRBJ2-1, the V gene TRBV20-1, with a possible D match to TRBD2 (7 bases). Germline V lookup: CDR1 DFQATT, CDR2 SNEGSKA (reference sequence). Between the trimmed V and J ends, which lost 6 bases and 10 bases, there was a span of 19 bases. This CDR3 region has 13 residues. For the CDR3, the DNA is TGCAGTGCCCCTACTGGGGGGGCTCGGGAGCAGTTCTTC. It is translated as CSAPTGGAREQFF.